This TCR beta chain was captured by sequencing in a study of cytomegalovirus exposure and HLA in healthy donors. Study-wide background: The same platform used for the approximately 670 first-cohort repertoires was also used for the approximately 120 validation repertoires, as a later analysis reported.

V gave up 2 bases and J gave up 0 bases, with 9 bases separating them. Germline CDR1 and CDR2: SGDLS and YYNGEE. The CDR3 consists of 15 residues. Study-wide points: The study flagged 150 to 200 TCR beta chains as cytomegalovirus-associated. Subsequent analysis revealed that first-cohort TCR clusters tended to co-occur in the approximately 120 validation repertoires. Reports showed the classifier diagnosing cytomegalovirus status with high specificity and sensitivity.

Turning to this clone: Its antigen is not known.

Here immunoSEQ multiplex PCR was the method, and the copy in TCRdb shows in-frame clones only, minus some. The sample includes under 150,000 clones, around 87% seen only once; the top ten take approximately 8.7%. The V call is TRBV9, the J call TRBJ2-1; TRBD2 might be the D (5 bases). The sample was PBMCs. This clonotype was sampled from a man younger than 30 in good health and CMV-seropositive. This CDR3 is CASSVYGDSYNEQFF. The CDR3 bases are TGTGCCAGCAGCGTGTACGGGGACTCCTACAATGAGCAGTTCTTC.